This record covers a single T cell receptor beta chain. What it binds is unknown. Sequence at one end of the junction differs from germline and may be a read error. These data originate in a study of graft-versus-host responses after intestinal transplantation. Study background: Recipients were all induced with anti-thymocyte globulin, then given tacrolimus and steroids for roughly three years.

Some clones are missing from TCRdb's copy, which holds only in-frame ones; the method was immunoSEQ multiplex PCR. The data contain 43,000 or so clones, about 93% of them singletons. The CDR3 is 14 residues long. Germline CDR1 reads SSHAT; CDR2 reads FNYEAQ (reference sequence). Findings and limits, study-wide: High graft-versus-host to host-versus-graft clonal ratios were found in allografts of patients who had graft-donor T cell macrochimerism. Circulating GvH clone levels at their peak were associated with HvG declines (early post-transplant).

This sequence was found in a human patient who received an intestinal transplant, so some T cells may come from the graft donor. Specimen: PBMCs, collected roughly 760 days after a first intestinal transplant, on the day of a second. This rearrangement joins TRBV7-7 to TRBJ1-3; possible D gene TRBD1, 6 bases. In nucleotides, the CDR3 is TGTGCTAGCAGCTCGGGGACATCTGGAAACACCATATATTTT. This codes for CASSSGTSGNTIYF.